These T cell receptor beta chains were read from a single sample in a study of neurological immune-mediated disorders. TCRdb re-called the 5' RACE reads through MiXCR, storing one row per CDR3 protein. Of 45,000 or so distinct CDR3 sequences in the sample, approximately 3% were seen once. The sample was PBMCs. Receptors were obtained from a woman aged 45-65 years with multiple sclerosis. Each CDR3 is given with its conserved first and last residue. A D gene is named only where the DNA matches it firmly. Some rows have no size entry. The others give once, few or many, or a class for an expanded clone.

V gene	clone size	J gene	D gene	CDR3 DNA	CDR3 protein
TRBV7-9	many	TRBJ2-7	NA	TGTGCCAGCAGTTATAATCCGGGACTCCACTACGAGCAGTACTTC	CASSYNPGLHYEQYF
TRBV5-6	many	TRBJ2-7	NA	TGTGCCAGCAGCTTGGAACTACTAGCTCGGGAGCAGTACTTC	CASSLELLAREQYF
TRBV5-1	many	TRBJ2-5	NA	TGCGCCAGCAGCTTCGTGACAGTAGAAGAGACCCAGTACTTC	CASSFVTVEETQYF
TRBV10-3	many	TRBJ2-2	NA	TGTGCCATCAGTGAGTCCGCCGGACTAAGTACCGGGGAGCTGTTTTTT	CAISESAGLSTGELFF
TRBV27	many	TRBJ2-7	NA	TGTGCCAGCAGTTTTAACGGCTACGAGCAGTACTTC	CASSFNGYEQYF
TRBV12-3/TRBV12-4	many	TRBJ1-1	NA	TGTGCCAGCAGTTTATTACCGGTGGGCACTGAAGCTTTCTTT	CASSLLPVGTEAFF
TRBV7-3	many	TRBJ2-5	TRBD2	TGTGCCAGCAGCTCCGGACTAGCGGGAGGCCCAGAGACCCAGTACTTC	CASSSGLAGGPETQYF
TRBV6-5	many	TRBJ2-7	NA	TGTGCCAGCAGTTACGTCCGGGGATTGTACGAGCAGTACTTC	CASSYVRGLYEQYF
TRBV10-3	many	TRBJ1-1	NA	TGTGCCATCAGTGATATAGTAGGGGCGACTGAAGCTTTCTTT	CAISDIVGATEAFF
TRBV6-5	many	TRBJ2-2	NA	TGTGCCAGCAGGGGGCGGTACACCGGGGAGCTGTTTTTT	CASRGRYTGELFF
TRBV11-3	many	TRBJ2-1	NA	TGTGCCAGCAGCTTAGTTACTTACTACAATGAGCAGTTCTTC	CASSLVTYYNEQFF
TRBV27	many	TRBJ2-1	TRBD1	TGTGCCAGCACCCGCCGGACAGGAAACTCCTACAATGAGCAGTTCTTC	CASTRRTGNSYNEQFF
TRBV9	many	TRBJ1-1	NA	TGTGCCAGCACGGTGGCAGGGCGGATGAACACTGAAGCTTTCTTT	CASTVAGRMNTEAFF
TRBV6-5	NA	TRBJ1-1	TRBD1	TGTGCCAGCAGTGGCGGGACAGGGGGGGCTGAAGCTTTCTTT	CASSGGTGGAEAFF
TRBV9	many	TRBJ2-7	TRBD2	TGTGCCAGCAGCGCCGACGCTAGCGGCCGCTCCTACGAGCAGTACTTC	CASSADASGRSYEQYF
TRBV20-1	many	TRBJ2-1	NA	TGCAGCCCTTGGGACGGGGGCCGGGTTAATGAGCAGTTCTTC	CSPWDGGRVNEQFF
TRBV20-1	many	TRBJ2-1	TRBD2	TGCAGTGCCGTGACTAGCGGGAGGGCCAATGAGCAGTTCTTC	CSAVTSGRANEQFF
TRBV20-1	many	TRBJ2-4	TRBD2	TGCAGTGCTACACTCCTCGGGGGGGCTCAAAACATTCAGTACTTC	CSATLLGGAQNIQYF
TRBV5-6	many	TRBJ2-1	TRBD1	TGTGCCAGCAGCTCCAAGAGACAGGGGGCCTACAATGAGCAGTTCTTC	CASSSKRQGAYNEQFF
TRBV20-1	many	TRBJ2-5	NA	TGCAGTGCTAGAGCAGAAGGGGGGGAGACCCAGTACTTC	CSARAEGGETQYF
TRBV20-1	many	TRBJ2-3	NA	TGCAGTGCTAGACCAACACTTGGGGTTAGCACAGATACGCAGTATTTT	CSARPTLGVSTDTQYF
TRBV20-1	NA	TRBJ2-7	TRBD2	TGCAGTGCTAGAGAGGGACTACCGGCCTACGAGCAGTACTTC	CSAREGLPAYEQYF
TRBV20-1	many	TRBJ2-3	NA	TGCAGTGCTAGAGATCACAGGGCAGGGGATACGCAGTATTTT	CSARDHRAGDTQYF
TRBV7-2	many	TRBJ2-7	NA	TGTGCCAGCAGCCCAGCCTACGAGCAGTACTTC	CASSPAYEQYF
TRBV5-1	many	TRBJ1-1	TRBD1	TGCGCCAGCAGCTTGGGGACAGGGGGGATGGCTGAAGCTTTCTTT	CASSLGTGGMAEAFF
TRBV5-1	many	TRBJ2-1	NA	TGCGCCAGCAGCTTTGACCCAGGGACGGAGTCCTACAATGAGCAGTTCTTC	CASSFDPGTESYNEQFF
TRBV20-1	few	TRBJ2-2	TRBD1	TGCAGTGCTAGGCATCCGGGACAGGACACCGGGGAGCTGTTTTTT	CSARHPGQDTGELFF
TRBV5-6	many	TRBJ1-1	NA	TGTGCCAGCAGCGTGGGACAACTGAACACTGAAGCTTTCTTT	CASSVGQLNTEAFF
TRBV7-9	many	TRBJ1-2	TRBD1	TGTGCCAGCATCATGTGGGACAGAAACTATGGCTACACCTTC	CASIMWDRNYGYTF
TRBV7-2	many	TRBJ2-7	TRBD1	TGTGCCAGCAGCTCACCGACAGGGGCACCATACGAGCAGTACTTC	CASSSPTGAPYEQYF
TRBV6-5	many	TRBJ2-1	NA	TGTGCCACCGGACGCTCGGTCGATGAGCAGTTCTTC	CATGRSVDEQFF
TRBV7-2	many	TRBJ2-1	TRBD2	TGTGCCAGCAGTTCCGGGACTATAATATACAATGAGCAGTTCTTC	CASSSGTIIYNEQFF
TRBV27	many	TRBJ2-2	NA	TGTGCCAGCAGTTTAACGTCAATCGGGGAGCTGTTTTTT	CASSLTSIGELFF
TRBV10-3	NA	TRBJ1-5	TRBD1	TGTGTCATCAGTGAGATCAGGGGGAGTACGAATCAGCCCCAGCATTTT	CVISEIRGSTNQPQHF
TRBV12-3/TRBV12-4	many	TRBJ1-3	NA	TGTGCCAGCAGTTTAGAGGCAGTCCCCTCTGGAAACACCATATATTTT	CASSLEAVPSGNTIYF
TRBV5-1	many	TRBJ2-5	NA	TGCGCCAGCAGCCCAGGGGCACTCCAGGAAGAGACCCAGTACTTC	CASSPGALQEETQYF
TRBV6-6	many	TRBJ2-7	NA	TGTGCCAGCAGCTCCGACAGTGCCTACGAGCAGTACTTC	CASSSDSAYEQYF
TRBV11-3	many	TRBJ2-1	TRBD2	TGTGCCAGCAGCATGGGACTAGCTAACAATGAGCAGTTCTTC	CASSMGLANNEQFF
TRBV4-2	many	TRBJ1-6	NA	TGTGCCAGCAGCCAAGGTGGCGAGGGGTTCGGTTCACCCCTCCACTTT	CASSQGGEGFGSPLHF
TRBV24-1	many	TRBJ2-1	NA	TGTGCCACCAGTCCCCGCGGGGATGAGCAGTTCTTC	CATSPRGDEQFF
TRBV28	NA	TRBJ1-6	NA	TGTGCCAGCCGAATCGACTTAAGGCTTTCAACCCTCAACTTT	CASRIDLRLSTLNF
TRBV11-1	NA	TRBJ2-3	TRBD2	TGTGCCAGCAGCCATACTAGTAGGGAGCGGGGTACGCAGTATTTT	CASSHTSRERGTQYF
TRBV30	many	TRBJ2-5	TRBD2	TGTGCCTGGGAAACGGGAGGCGCAGAGACCCAGTACTTC	CAWETGGAETQYF
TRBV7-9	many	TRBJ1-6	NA	TGTGCCAGCAGCTTAGGATCGAAGAGCTCCTATAATTCACCCCTCCACTTT	CASSLGSKSSYNSPLHF
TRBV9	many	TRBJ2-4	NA	TGTGCCAGCAGCGGAGCGGCCACGCTAGCCAAAAACATTCAGTACTTC	CASSGAATLAKNIQYF